The T cell receptor (beta chain) described here comes from a study of blood T cell repertoires in COVID-19. On the study more broadly: The United States, Italy and Spain were the sources of the acute and convalescent COVID-19 samples.

Trimming took 7 bases from V and 6 from J, leaving 14 bases between them. The CDR3 covers 13 residues. Germline values: CDR1 MDHEN, CDR2 SYDVKM. Study processing details: Estimated nucleated cell counts came from reference gene primer amplification. Using immunoSEQ multiplex PCR, the repertoire was profiled, and TCRdb retains in-frame clones only, with some absent. V and J calls and clone size are given by that table; D and trimming were obtained from the DNA. The table has 180,000 or so clones, 80% to 90% seen once; the top ten hold under 3.5%. The chain joins TRBV28 to TRBJ2-3; tentative D call: TRBD2 (6 bases). The sequenced sample consisted of peripheral blood. The clonotype originates from a man aged 60-69 years with acute or convalescent COVID-19. The CDR3 coding sequence is TGTGCCAGCAAGGAGGGCCGGAGGGATACGCAGTATTTT. Encoded protein: CASKEGRRDTQYF.